The rows below give T cell receptor beta chains drawn from one sample of a study of STAT3 mutations in large granular lymphocyte leukemia. The table came from immunoSEQ multiplex PCR; TCRdb's copy has only in-frame clones and leaves some out. Seen here are about 39,000 clones, about three quarters observed once, and the top ten hold more than 0.35%. What was sequenced was PBMCs. All receptors come from a human donor with T large granular lymphocyte leukemia. Some clones in this sample may be carry-over from other donors' samples. Both conserved end residues are part of each CDR3. D genes are given only for firm matches. A row's size may be missing; if present it is once, few, many or a size class.

few	TRBV4-1	TRBJ1-2	.	TGCGCCAGCAGCCAGGAGGGGAACTATGGCTACACCTTC	CASSQEGNYGYTF
.	TRBV27	TRBJ2-7	.	TGTGCCAGCAGTTTCTCCGGGGACGCCTACGAGCAGTACTTC	CASSFSGDAYEQYF
.	TRBV11-2	TRBJ2-1	TRBD2	TGTGCCAGCAGACGAGCGGGGGGAGAGAATGAGCAGTTCTTC	CASRRAGGENEQFF
.	TRBV5-1	TRBJ2-3	TRBD2	TGCGCCAGCAGCGACATTCGGGGGGGCCAGACAGATACGCAGTATTTT	CASSDIRGGQTDTQYF
once	TRBV6-5	TRBJ1-6	.	TGTGCCAGCAGTTCTGGGACTTGGGAATCACCCCTCCACTTT	CASSSGTWESPLHF
few	TRBV2	TRBJ1-2	.	TGTGCCAGCAGTGTGTCGGGGGGCTATGGCTACACCTTC	CASSVSGGYGYTF
.	TRBV2	TRBJ1-2	TRBD1	TGTGCCAGTCGGGGACAGGAGAACTATGGCTACACCTTC	CASRGQENYGYTF
.	TRBV27	TRBJ1-2	.	TGTGCCAGCAGTTCCCGGGAGTCGGCTAACTATGGCTACACCTTC	CASSSRESANYGYTF
.	TRBV4-1	TRBJ2-1	TRBD2	TGCGCCAGCAGCCAAGGGCTGCGGGGGGCCCGAGACTACAATGAGCAGTTCTTC	CASSQGLRGARDYNEQFF
.	TRBV5-1	TRBJ1-5	.	TGCGCCAGCGCCGAAGACTTCAATCAGCCCCAGCATTTT	CASAEDFNQPQHF
.	TRBV27	TRBJ1-4	.	TGTGCCAGCGGGTGGCGTCCAACAGGGAAACTTGCAATTACTAATGAAAAACTGTTTTTT	CASGWRPTGKLAITNEKLFF
few	TRBV7-9	TRBJ1-5	.	TGTGCCAGCAGCTTAGGTGGTCAGCCCCAGCATTTT	CASSLGGQPQHF
few	TRBV6-6	TRBJ1-2	TRBD1	TGTGCCAGCAGTAGTCTGGGGACAGGGGGAAGTGGCTACACCTTC	CASSSLGTGGSGYTF
.	TRBV4-2	TRBJ2-5	.	TGTGCCAGCAGCTTGAGGGAGACCCAGTACTTC	CASSLRETQYF
.	TRBV4-2	TRBJ2-5	.	TGTGCCAGCAGCCAAGGCTTCCTAGGAGAGACCCAGTACTTC	CASSQGFLGETQYF
.	TRBV28	TRBJ1-5	.	TGTGCCAGCCTGGACAGATACAATCAGCCCCAGCATTTT	CASLDRYNQPQHF
.	TRBV9	TRBJ1-1	.	TGTGCCAGCAGCGTAGGAGGGGGGGTGAGCACTGAAGCTTTCTTT	CASSVGGGVSTEAFF
.	TRBV5-1	TRBJ2-5	.	TGCGCCAGCAGCTTGGGCTTGGCACGCCAAGAGACCCAGTACTTC	CASSLGLARQETQYF
.	TRBV5-1	TRBJ1-2	.	TGCGCCAGCAGGTCTGGGCCGGGTGGCTACACCTTC	CASRSGPGGYTF
.	TRBV2	TRBJ2-3	.	TGTGCCAGCAGTGACAGGGGAGGCGCAGATACGCAGTATTTT	CASSDRGGADTQYF
.	TRBV29-1	TRBJ2-3	.	TGCAGCGTTGTCCAGCCAGGCACAGATACGCAGTATTTT	CSVVQPGTDTQYF
.	TRBV5-1	TRBJ1-2	.	TGCGCCAGCAGCCTACAGGACGGACACTATGGCTACACCTTC	CASSLQDGHYGYTF
.	TRBV28	TRBJ1-6	.	TGTGCCAGCAGCACCGTCACCGGGACACCCTACGGCTCCTATAATTCACCCCTCCACTTT	CASSTVTGTPYGSYNSPLHF
.	TRBV6-5	TRBJ2-1	.	TGTGCCAGCAGTTACTTTGATGAGCAGTTCTTC	CASSYFDEQFF
.	TRBV6-4	TRBJ2-2	.	TGTGCCACCAAAGGACGGAGGACCGGGGAGCTGTTTTTT	CATKGRRTGELFF
.	TRBV5-1	TRBJ1-4	.	TGCGCCAGCAGCTTGGTGGGAGCCATTCGTGAAAAACTGTTTTTT	CASSLVGAIREKLFF
.	TRBV6-5	TRBJ1-1	TRBD1	TGTGCCAGCAGTTACCAGCTCAGGGGGCACACTGAAGCTTTCTTT	CASSYQLRGHTEAFF
.	TRBV6-1	TRBJ2-7	.	TGTGCCAGCAGTGGTATAGGGTACGAGCAGTACTTC	CASSGIGYEQYF
.	TRBV7-2	TRBJ2-1	.	TGTGCCAGCAGCTGGGGTAGTTCCTACAATGAGCAGTTCTTC	CASSWGSSYNEQFF
.	TRBV18	TRBJ2-3	.	TGTGCCAGCTCACCAGAGGGGATGAGGACAGATACGCAGTATTTT	CASSPEGMRTDTQYF